The sample holds a few counts of the clone carrying this TCR beta chain. The antigen remains unidentified. Profiled with immunoSEQ multiplex PCR; TCRdb holds only in-frame clones, not every one. The profile shows some 170,000 clones, around nine tenths of them singletons. This sample is part of a study of cytomegalovirus exposure and HLA in healthy donors. Study observations and caveats: Subsequent analysis of the 100 to 150 validation repertoires found a tendency for first-cohort TCR clusters to co-occur. The CMV antigen specificity of a few CMV-associated chains was confirmed through in vitro analysis.

The CDR3 runs 14 residues. The donors were members of the validation cohort, which comprised roughly 130 subjects and was separate from the first cohort of roughly 700 subjects. The source of this sequence is a man aged 25-45 years in good health and CMV-seropositive. What was sequenced was PBMCs. The V call is TRBV12-2, the J call TRBJ2-7; TRBD1, the table's D call, was not compared with the DNA. TRBV12-2 is reported as a pseudogene. This chain's CDR3 is CASRPRQGFYEQYF. The CDR3 coding sequence is TGTGCAAGTCGCCCTAGACAGGGCTTCTACGAGCAGTACTTC.